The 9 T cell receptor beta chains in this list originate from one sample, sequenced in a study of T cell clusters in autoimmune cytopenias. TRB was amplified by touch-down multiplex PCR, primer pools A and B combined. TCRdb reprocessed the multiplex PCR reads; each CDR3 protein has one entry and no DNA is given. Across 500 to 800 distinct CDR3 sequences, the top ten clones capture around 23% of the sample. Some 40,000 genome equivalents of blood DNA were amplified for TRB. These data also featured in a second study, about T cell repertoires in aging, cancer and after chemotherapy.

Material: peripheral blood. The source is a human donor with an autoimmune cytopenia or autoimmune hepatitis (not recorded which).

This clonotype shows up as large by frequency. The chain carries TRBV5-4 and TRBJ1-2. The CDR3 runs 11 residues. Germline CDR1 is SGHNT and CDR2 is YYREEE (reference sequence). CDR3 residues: CASSLDYGYTF.

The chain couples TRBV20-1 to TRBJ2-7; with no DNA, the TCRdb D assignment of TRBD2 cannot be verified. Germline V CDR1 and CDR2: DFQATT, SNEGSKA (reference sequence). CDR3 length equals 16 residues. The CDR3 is CSARDGEGVGVYEQYF.

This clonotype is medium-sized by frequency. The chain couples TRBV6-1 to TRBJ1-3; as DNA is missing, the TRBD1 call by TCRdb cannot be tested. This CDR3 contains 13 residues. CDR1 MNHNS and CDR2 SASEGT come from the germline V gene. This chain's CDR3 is CASGDMGGNTIYF.

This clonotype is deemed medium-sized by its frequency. CDR3: CASSPGLVYEQYF. This rearrangement joins TRBV27 to TRBJ2-7; the TCRdb call, TRBD2, lacks DNA for checking. The CDR3 is 13 amino acids. CDR1 is MNHEY, CDR2 SMNVEV, per germline (reference sequence).

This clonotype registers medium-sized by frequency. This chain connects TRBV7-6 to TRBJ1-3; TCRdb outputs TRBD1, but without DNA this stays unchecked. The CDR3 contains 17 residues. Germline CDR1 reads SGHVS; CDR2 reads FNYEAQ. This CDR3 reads CASSLRGTGRPGNTIYF. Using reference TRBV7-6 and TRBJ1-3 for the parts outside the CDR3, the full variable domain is GAGVSQSPRYKVTKRGQDVALRCDPISGHVSLYWYRQALGQGPEFLTYFNYEAQQDKSGLPNDRFSAERPEGSISTLTIQRTEQRDSAMYRCASSLRGTGRPGNTIYFGEGSWLTVV.

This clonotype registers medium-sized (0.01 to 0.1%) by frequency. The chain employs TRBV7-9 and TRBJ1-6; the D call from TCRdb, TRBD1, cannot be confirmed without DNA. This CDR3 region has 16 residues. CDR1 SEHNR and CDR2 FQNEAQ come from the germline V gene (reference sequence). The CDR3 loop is CASSQGQGFYNSPLHF.

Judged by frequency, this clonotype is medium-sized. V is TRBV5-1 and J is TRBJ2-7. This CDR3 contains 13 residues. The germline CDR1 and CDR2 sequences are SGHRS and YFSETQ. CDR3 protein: CASSLPNSYEQYF.

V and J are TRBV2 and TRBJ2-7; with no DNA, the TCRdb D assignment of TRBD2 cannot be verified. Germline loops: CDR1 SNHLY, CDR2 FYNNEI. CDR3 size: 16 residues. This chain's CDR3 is CASSEARTGGGYEQYF.

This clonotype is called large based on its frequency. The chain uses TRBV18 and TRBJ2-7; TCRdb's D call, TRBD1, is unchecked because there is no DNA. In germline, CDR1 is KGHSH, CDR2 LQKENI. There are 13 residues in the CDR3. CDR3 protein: CASSEGQSYEQYF.